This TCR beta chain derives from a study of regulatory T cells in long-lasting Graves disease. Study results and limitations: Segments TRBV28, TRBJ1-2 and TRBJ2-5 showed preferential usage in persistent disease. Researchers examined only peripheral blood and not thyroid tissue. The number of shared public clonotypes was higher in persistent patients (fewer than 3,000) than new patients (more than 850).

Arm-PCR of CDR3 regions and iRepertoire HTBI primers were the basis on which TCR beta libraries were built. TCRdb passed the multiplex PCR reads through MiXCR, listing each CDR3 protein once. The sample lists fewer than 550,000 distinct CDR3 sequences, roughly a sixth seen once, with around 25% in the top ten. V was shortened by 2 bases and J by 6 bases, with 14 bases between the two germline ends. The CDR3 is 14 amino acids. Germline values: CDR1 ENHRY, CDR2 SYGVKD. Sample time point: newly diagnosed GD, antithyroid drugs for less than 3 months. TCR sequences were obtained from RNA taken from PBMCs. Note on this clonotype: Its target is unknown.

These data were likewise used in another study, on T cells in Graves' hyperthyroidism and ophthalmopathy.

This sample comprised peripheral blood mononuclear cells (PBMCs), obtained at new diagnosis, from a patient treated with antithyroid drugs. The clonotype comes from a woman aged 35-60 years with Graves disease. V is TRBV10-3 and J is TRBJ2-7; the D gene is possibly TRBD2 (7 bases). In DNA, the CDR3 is TGTGCCATCAGTGAGAGGGGGGGGGCCATCGAGCAGTACTTC. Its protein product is CAISERGGAIEQYF.